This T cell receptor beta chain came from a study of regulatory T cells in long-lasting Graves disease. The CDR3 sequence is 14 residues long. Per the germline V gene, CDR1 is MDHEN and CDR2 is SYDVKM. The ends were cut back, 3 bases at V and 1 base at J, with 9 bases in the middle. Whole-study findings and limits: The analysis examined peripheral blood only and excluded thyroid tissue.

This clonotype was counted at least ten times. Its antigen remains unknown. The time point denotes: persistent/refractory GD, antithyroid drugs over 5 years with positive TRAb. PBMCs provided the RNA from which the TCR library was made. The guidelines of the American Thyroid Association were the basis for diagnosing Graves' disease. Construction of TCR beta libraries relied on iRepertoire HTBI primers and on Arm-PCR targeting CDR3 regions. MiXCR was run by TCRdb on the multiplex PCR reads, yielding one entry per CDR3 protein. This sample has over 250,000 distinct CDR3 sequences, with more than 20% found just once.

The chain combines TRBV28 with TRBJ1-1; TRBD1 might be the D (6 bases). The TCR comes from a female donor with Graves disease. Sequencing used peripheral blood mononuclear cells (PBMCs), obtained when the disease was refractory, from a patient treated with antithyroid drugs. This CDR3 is CASSLWGANTEAFF. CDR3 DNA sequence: TGTGCCAGCAGTTTGTGGGGGGCGAACACTGAAGCTTTCTTT. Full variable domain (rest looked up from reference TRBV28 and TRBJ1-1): DVKVTQSSRYLVKRTGEKVFLECVQDMDHENMFWYRQDPGLGLRLIYFSYDVKMKEKGDIPEGYSVSREKKERFSLILESASTNQTSMYLCASSLWGANTEAFFGQGTRLTVV.